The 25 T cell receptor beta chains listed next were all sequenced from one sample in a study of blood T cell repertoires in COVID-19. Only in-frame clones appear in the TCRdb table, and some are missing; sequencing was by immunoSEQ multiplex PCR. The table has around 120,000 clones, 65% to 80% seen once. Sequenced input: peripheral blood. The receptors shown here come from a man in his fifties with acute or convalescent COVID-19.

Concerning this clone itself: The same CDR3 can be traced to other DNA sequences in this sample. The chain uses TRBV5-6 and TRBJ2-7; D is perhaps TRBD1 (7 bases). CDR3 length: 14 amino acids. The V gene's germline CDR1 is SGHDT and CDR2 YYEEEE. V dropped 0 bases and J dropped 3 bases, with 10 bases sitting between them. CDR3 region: CASSLGQGLYEQYF. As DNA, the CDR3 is TGTGCCAGCAGCTTGGGACAGGGACTCTACGAGCAGTACTTC. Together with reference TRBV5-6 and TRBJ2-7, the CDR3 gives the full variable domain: DAGVTQSPTHLIKTRGQQVTLRCSPKSGHDTVSWYQQALGQGPQFIFQYYEEEERQRGNFPDRFSGHQFPNYSSELNVNALLLGDSALYLCASSLGQGLYEQYFGPGTRLTVT.

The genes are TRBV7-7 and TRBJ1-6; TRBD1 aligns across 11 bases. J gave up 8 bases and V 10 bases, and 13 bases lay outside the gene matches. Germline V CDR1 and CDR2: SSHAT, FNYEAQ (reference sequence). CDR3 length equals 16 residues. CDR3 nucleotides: TGTGCCATTAGGACAGGGGGCAATGTGCTAGATTCACCCCTCCACTTT. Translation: CAIRTGGNVLDSPLHF.

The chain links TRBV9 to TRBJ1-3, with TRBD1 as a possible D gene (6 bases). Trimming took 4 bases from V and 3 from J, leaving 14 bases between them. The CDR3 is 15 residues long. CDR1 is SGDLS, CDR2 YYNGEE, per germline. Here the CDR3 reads CASSPLSDSGNTIYF. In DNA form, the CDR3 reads TGTGCCAGCAGCCCACTATCGGACAGTGGAAACACCATATATTTT.

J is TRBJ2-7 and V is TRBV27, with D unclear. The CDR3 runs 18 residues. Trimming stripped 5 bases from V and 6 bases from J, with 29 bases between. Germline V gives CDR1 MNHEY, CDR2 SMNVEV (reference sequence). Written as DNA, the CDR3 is TGTGCCAGCAGTCACCCCCTCTTTACTGGTTTTAGGAGTGGCGAGCAGTACTTC. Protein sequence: CASSHPLFTGFRSGEQYF.

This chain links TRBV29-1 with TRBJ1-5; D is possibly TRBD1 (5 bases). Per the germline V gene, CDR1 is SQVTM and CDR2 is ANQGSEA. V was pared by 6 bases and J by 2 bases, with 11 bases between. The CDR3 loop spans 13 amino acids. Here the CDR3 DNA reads TGCAGCGTCGCAGGGAATCGCAATCAGCCCCAGCATTTT. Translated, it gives CSVAGNRNQPQHF.

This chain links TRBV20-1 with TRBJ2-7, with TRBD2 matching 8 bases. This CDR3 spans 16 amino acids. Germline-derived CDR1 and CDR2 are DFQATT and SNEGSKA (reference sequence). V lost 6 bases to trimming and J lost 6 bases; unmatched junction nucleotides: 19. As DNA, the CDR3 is TGCAGTGCAAGTAAGGGTAGCGGGGTCATATCCCTCGAGCAGTACTTC. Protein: CSASKGSGVISLEQYF.

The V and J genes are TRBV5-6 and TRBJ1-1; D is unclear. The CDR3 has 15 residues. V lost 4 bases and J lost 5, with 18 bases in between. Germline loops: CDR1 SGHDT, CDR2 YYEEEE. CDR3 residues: CASSMGGPLGTEAFF. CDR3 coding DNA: TGTGCCAGCAGCATGGGCGGGCCCTTGGGGACTGAAGCTTTCTTT.

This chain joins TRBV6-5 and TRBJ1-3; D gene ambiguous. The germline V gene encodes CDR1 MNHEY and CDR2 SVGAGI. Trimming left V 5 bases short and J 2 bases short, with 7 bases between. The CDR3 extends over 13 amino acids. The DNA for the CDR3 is TGTGCCAGCAGTCCACGAGCTGGAAACACCATATATTTT. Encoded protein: CASSPRAGNTIYF.

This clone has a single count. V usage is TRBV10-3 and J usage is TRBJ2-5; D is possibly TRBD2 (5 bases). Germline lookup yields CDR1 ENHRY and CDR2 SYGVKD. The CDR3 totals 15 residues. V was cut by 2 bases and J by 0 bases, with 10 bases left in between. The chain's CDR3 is CAISEEDWYQETQYF. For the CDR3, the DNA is TGTGCCATCAGTGAGGAGGACTGGTACCAAGAGACCCAGTACTTC.

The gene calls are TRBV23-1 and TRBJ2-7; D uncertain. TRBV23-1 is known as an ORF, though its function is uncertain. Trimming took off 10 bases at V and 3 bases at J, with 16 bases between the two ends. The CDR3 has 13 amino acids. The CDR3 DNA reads TGCGCCACCCCGCTCCGAGACATCTACGAGCAGTACTTC. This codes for CATPLRDIYEQYF.

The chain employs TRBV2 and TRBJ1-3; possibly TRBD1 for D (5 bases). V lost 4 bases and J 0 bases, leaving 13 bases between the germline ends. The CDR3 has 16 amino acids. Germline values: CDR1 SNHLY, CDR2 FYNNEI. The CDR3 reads CASSALKGFSGNTIYF. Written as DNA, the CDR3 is TGTGCCAGCAGTGCCCTTAAGGGGTTCTCTGGAAACACCATATATTTT.

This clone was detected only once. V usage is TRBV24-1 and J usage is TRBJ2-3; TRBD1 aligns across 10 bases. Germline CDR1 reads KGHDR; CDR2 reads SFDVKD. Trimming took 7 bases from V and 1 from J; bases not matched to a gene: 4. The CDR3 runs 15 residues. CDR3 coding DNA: TGTGCCACCAGAGAGACAGGGGGCCGCACAGATACGCAGTATTTT. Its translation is CATRETGGRTDTQYF.

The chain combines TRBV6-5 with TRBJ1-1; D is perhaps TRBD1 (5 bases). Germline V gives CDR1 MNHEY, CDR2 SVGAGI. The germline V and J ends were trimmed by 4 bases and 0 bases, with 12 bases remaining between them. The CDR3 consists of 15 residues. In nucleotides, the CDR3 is TGTGCCAGCAGTTGGGCCCAGGGCGTGAACACTGAAGCTTTCTTT. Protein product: CASSWAQGVNTEAFF.

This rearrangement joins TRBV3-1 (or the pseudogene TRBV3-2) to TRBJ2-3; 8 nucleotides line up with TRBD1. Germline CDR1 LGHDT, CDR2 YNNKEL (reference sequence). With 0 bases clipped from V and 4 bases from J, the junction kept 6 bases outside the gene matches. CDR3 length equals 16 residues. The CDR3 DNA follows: TGTGCCAGCAGCCAAGAAGGGCAGGGGGCCGCAGATACGCAGTATTTT. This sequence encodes CASSQEGQGAADTQYF.

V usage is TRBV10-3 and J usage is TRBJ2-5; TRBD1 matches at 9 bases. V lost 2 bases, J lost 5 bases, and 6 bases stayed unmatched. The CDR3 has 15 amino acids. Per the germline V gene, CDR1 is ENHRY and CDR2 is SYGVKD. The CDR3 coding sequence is TGTGCCATCAGTGAGGACAACAGGGGGCGTGAGACCCAGTACTTC. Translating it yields CAISEDNRGRETQYF.

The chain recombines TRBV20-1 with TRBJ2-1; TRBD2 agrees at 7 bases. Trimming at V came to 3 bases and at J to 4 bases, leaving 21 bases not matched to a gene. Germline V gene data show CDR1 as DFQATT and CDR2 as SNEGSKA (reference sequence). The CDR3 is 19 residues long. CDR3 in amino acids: CSASAETARPGGSYNEQFF. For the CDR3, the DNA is TGCAGTGCTAGTGCCGAAACCGCAAGACCGGGGGGTAGTTACAATGAGCAGTTCTTC.

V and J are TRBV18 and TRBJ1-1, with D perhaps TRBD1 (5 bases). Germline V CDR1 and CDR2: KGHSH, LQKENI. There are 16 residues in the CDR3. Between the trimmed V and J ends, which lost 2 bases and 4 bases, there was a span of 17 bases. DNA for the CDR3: TGTGCCAGCTCACCAAGCGGGGCACCCGGCAGCACTGAAGCTTTCTTT. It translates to CASSPSGAPGSTEAFF.

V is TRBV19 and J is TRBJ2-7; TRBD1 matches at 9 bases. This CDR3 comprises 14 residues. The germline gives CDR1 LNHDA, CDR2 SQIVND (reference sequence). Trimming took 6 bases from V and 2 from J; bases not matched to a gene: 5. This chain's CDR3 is CASRDNRGPYEQYF. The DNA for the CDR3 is TGTGCCAGTAGGGATAACAGGGGGCCCTACGAGCAGTACTTC.

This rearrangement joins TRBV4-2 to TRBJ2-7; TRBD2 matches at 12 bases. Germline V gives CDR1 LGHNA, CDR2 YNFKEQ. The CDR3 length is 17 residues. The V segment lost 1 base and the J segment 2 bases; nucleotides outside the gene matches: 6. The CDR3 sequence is CASSQAGTSGRPYEQYF. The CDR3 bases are TGTGCCAGCAGCCAAGCCGGGACTAGCGGGCGACCCTACGAGCAGTACTTC.

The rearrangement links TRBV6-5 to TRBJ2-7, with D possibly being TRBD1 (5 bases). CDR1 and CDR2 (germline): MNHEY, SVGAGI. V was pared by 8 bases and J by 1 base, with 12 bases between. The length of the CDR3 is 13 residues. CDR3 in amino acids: CASLFSGSYEQYF. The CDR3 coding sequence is TGTGCCAGCCTCTTCTCAGGGTCCTACGAGCAGTACTTC.

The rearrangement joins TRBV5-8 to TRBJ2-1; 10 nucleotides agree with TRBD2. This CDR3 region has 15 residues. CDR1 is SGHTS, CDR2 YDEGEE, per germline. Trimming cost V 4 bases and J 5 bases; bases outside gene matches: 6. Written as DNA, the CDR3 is TGTGCCAGCAGCCTCACTAGCGGGGAGGACAATGAGCAGTTCTTC. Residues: CASSLTSGEDNEQFF. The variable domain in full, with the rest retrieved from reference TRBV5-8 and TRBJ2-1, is EAGVTQSPTHLIKTRGQQATLRCSPISGHTSVYWYQQALGLGLQFLLWYDEGEERNRGNFPPRFSGRQFPNYSSELNVNALELEDSALYLCASSLTSGEDNEQFFGPGTRLTVL.

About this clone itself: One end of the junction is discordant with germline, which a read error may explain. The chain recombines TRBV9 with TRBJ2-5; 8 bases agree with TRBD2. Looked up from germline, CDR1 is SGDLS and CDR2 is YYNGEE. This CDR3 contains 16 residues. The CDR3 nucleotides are TGTGCCAGCAGCCTGACCCCGGGGGGGGTCGGAGAGACCCGGTACTTC. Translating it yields CASSLTPGGVGETRYF. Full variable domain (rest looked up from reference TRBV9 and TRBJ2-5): DSGVTQTPKHLITATGQRVTLRCSPRSGDLSVYWYQQSLDQGLQFLIQYYNGEERAKGNILERFSAQQFPDLHSELNLSSLELGDSALYFCASSLTPGGVGETRYFGPGTRLLVL.

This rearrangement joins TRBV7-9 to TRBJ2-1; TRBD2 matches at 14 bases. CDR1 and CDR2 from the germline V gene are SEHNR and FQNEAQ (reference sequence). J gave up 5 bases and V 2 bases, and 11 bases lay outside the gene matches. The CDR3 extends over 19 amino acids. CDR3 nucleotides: TGTGCCAGCAGCTTAAGGACTAGCGGGGGGCACGTATTCGACAATGAGCAGTTCTTC. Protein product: CASSLRTSGGHVFDNEQFF.

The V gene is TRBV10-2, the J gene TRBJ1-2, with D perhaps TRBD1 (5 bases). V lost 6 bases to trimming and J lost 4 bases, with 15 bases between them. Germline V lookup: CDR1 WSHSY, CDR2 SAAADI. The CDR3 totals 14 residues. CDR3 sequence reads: CASSPQDNFYGYTF. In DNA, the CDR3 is TGCGCCAGCAGCCCTCAGGACAACTTCTATGGCTACACCTTC.

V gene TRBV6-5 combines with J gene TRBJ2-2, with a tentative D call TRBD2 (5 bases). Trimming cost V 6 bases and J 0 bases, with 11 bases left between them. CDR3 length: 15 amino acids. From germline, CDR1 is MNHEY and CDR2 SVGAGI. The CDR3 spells CASSRRRANTGELFF. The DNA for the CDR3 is TGTGCCAGCAGCCGGCGGCGGGCGAACACCGGGGAGCTGTTTTTT.